Listed below are T cell receptor beta chains from one sample, sequenced in a study of identical twins. TCRdb processed the 5' RACE reads anew with MiXCR; each CDR3 protein has one entry. The sample lists roughly 770,000 distinct CDR3 sequences; about 20% were seen once. The sample was also reused in another study, on T cells expressing NK-cell markers.

Sample: PBMCs. The receptors shown here come from a woman aged 18-35 years in good health. The CDR3 runs from the conserved cysteine through the conserved F or W. Fields, in order: V gene, CDR3 protein.

V: TRBV29-1
CDR3: CSAKTNTGELFF

V: TRBV20-1
CDR3: CSADPTSGGTYEQYF

V: TRBV29-1
CDR3: CSVGGSANYGYTF

V: TRBV12-3/TRBV12-4
CDR3: CASSFLGVARYGGYTF

V: TRBV12-3/TRBV12-4
CDR3: CALYRGTDTQYF

V: TRBV15
CDR3: CATSVSGRGETQYF

V: TRBV7-9
CDR3: CASSLNSIYEQYF

V: TRBV3-1
CDR3: CASSQGVGWPGDTQYF

V: TRBV20-1
CDR3: CSARDQASGRAKNIQYF

V: TRBV12-3/TRBV12-4
CDR3: CACTAETVTSGRFTDTQYF

V: TRBV9
CDR3: CASSVEMESHSGNTIYF

V: TRBV20-1
CDR3: CSARDGAGDVDEQYF

V: TRBV3-1
CDR3: CASSQGTSGEQYF

V: TRBV29-1
CDR3: CSVRLSANVLTF

V: TRBV2
CDR3: CASSEGTGFTGELFF

V: TRBV7-9
CDR3: CASSVVRTPDARELFF

V: TRBV5-1
CDR3: CASSLSWNTEAFF

V: TRBV7-9
CDR3: CASSLAGQGEETQYF

V: TRBV20-1
CDR3: CSAPLAGEQETQYF

V: TRBV7-6
CDR3: CASSEWTGTVGREQFF

V: TRBV5-1
CDR3: CASSLARQGINTQYF

V: TRBV20-1
CDR3: CSARDVGSGAADTQYF

V: TRBV7-9
CDR3: CASSPGRWDTEAFF

V: TRBV29-1
CDR3: CSVAGQGAGYTF

V: TRBV3-1
CDR3: CASSQDPQGAVVNGYTF

V: TRBV11-2
CDR3: CASSLDLGTSGRETQYF

V: TRBV3-1
CDR3: CASSQDRYYGYTF

V: TRBV6-2/TRBV6-3
CDR3: CASSYSDREETQYF

V: TRBV5-1
CDR3: CASSRNGRDTEAFF

V: TRBV5-1
CDR3: CASSRTPREETQYF

V: TRBV10-3
CDR3: CAITRRGTNYGYTF

V: TRBV4-2
CDR3: CASSQEEGSSYEQYF

V: TRBV7-2
CDR3: CASLAAVNTEAFF

V: TRBV5-1
CDR3: CASSVGLADTDTQYF

V: TRBV5-1
CDR3: CASSSDLRGTDTQYF